Presented here are 5 T cell receptor beta chains from one specimen sequenced in a study of T cells expressing NK-cell markers. TCRdb re-called the 5' RACE reads and catalogs CDR3 proteins one per entry, DNA excluded. Its table lists around 260,000 distinct CDR3 sequences. Sequencing was carried out using blood T cells: a sorted CD56 or NKG2C T cell subset, CD4+ or CD8+ T cells, or bulk PBMC T cells (not recorded which). The receptor source for this set is a woman aged 18 to 75 in good health.

The chain uses TRBV20-1 and TRBJ2-5; TCRdb reports TRBD1, a call that lacks DNA to check it against. Germline values: CDR1 DFQATT, CDR2 SNEGSKA (reference sequence). This CDR3 has 14 amino acids. The CDR3 sequence: CSARPGHSQETQYF.

This rearrangement joins TRBV12-3 or TRBV12-4 to TRBJ2-7. CDR3 length equals 13 residues. CDR3 residues: CASSLQGLYEQYF.

This chain connects TRBV20-1 to TRBJ2-7. The germline CDR1 and CDR2 sequences are DFQATT and SNEGSKA (reference sequence). This CDR3 is built from 12 residues. This CDR3 reads CSARDPSYEQYF.

The rearrangement links TRBV9 to TRBJ1-3. Germline CDR1 is SGDLS and CDR2 is YYNGEE. There are 15 residues in the CDR3. CDR3 residues: CASSVGAITGNTIYF.

V usage is TRBV5-6 and J usage is TRBJ2-5; the D gene TCRdb calls, TRBD1, cannot be checked with no DNA. The CDR3 sequence is 14 residues long. Germline CDR1 and CDR2: SGHDT and YYEEEE. CDR3 protein: CASSLGWGRETQYF.